This TCR beta chain was profiled in a study of CD8+CD57+ T cells in acquired aplastic anemia. Across the study: The DNA of sorted CD4+ and CD8+ cells averaged 3.2 ug. The study's findings and limits: Patient and control CD8+ Simpson's diversity was not significantly different.

The use of genomic DNA as template underpinned the TCR beta VDJ and CDR3 profiling. In TCRdb, the reads were re-called with MiXCR into one record per CDR3 protein. The profile shows under 200,000 distinct CDR3 sequences, about 64% of them singletons. In this sample, this clonotype turned up a few times. No antigen is known for it. Source material: sorted CD4+, CD8+, or CD8+CD57+ T cells (not recorded which) from PBMCs. The receptor's source is a human donor with severe aplastic anemia or a healthy control (not recorded which).

The DNA of the CDR3 is TGTGCCAGCAGCGTAGGACTAGCCGGATCCTACGAGCAGTACTTC. This encodes CASSVGLAGSYEQYF. The V call is TRBV9, the J call TRBJ2-7, with 7 nucleotides matching TRBD2. V trimming: 0 bases; J trimming: 1 base; junction bases outside the gene matches: 4. Germline CDR1 reads SGDLS; CDR2 reads YYNGEE. This CDR3 is built from 15 residues.